This T cell receptor beta chain was sequenced for a study of T cell responses to AZD1222 COVID-19 vaccine. In the study overall: Combined were second doses at about 4 or about 12 weeks.

The assay was immunoSEQ multiplex PCR, and TCRdb's table has in-frame clones only and misses some. The table lists approximately 70,000 clones, about four fifths of them singletons. As to this clone: Its antigen remains unknown.

Study results and limitations: The donor cohort was predominantly white British with a female majority, and clonal diversity may have been underestimated. Two doses of AZD1222 preceded a rise in Spike-specific TCR breadth and depth. CD4 TCRs covered the whole spike, strongest at regions 160-218 and 743-854.

CDR1 is LGHNA and CDR2 is YNFKEQ in the germline V gene. There are 14 residues in the CDR3. Germline trimming cut 0 bases from V and 7 bases from J; bases unmatched to any gene: 5. The receptor comes from an adult in good health. Sequenced material: peripheral blood, taken on day 0 of AZD1222 vaccination. The genes are TRBV4-2 and TRBJ1-2, with 7 bases aligning to TRBD1. The CDR3 is CASSQERTGSGYTF. The CDR3 bases are TGTGCCAGCAGCCAAGAAAGGACAGGATCTGGCTACACCTTC.